This T cell receptor (beta chain) derives from a study of Ad26.COV2.S vaccination and SARS-CoV-2 variants. General study points: People who got the vaccine had more spike-specific TCR breadth than people who got placebo.

Germline CDR1 GTSNPN, CDR2 SVGIG (reference sequence). The V gene end was trimmed by 2 bases and the J gene end by 7 bases; junction bases not matched to a gene: 4. The CDR3 runs to 14 residues. Concerning this clone itself: Its matching antigen is unknown.

Sequenced by immunoSEQ multiplex PCR; TCRdb stores in-frame clones only, minus some. Of 120,000 to 150,000 clones in the sample, 80% to 90% are singletons; the top ten hold 4.5% to 6%. The V and J genes are TRBV30 and TRBJ1-6, with 8 bases aligning to TRBD1. This clonotype was sampled from a human donor who had recovered from COVID-19. The sequencing here drew on peripheral blood, taken after recovery from COVID-19. CDR3 loop: CAWSLWDRNSPLHF. CDR3 sequence (DNA): TGTGCCTGGAGTCTGTGGGACAGGAATTCACCCCTCCACTTT. Full variable domain (rest looked up from reference TRBV30 and TRBJ1-6): SQTIHQWPATLVQPVGSPLSLECTVEGTSNPNLYWYRQAAGRGLQLLFYSVGIGQISSEVPQNLSASRPQDRQFILSSKKLLLSDSGFYLCAWSLWDRNSPLHFGNGTRLTVT.